Presented here are 10 T cell receptor beta chains from one specimen sequenced in a study of blood T cell repertoires in COVID-19 (dated by TCRdb to 2019 to 2021). Preparation of the library involved the immunoSEQ multiplex PCR assay. Sourced from immuneACCESS, this table was stored by TCRdb with only in-frame sequences that have V and J called. A share of the clones is absent; for the studies checked, an unresolved V gene accounts for under half, and the remainder has no known explanation. The sample contains 100,000 to 150,000 clones, around nine tenths of them found a single time. Together, the top ten hold 1.5% to 1.7% of the sample. The sample was peripheral blood. The receptor source for this set is a human donor in a cohort sampled during active COVID-19.

CDR3 loop: CASSPQGGLFF. DNA of the CDR3: TGTGCCAGCAGTCCCCAGGGAGGGCTGTTTTTT. The chain combines TRBV12-3 or TRBV12-4 with TRBJ2-2, with D perhaps matching TRBD2 (6 bases). The CDR3 runs to 11 residues. V gave up 5 bases and J gave up 13 bases, with 11 bases separating them.

This clone has a single count. At one end the junction does not follow the germline gene, possibly because of a read error. The genes are TRBV7-7 and TRBJ2-5, with TRBD2 matching over 9 bases. From germline, CDR1 is SSHAT and CDR2 FNYEAQ (reference sequence). The CDR3 consists of 16 residues. The CDR3: CASSLVGSGREETQYF. In DNA, the CDR3 is TGTGCTAGCAGCTTAGTGGGTAGCGGGAGAGAAGAGACCCAGTACTTC.

The chain combines TRBV6-5 with TRBJ2-6; D possibly corresponds to TRBD2 (5 bases). Trimming took off 6 bases at V and 4 bases at J, with 7 bases between the two ends. This CDR3 is 13 amino acids long. CDR1 is MNHEY and CDR2 is SVGAGI in the germline V gene. For the CDR3, the DNA is TGTGCCAGCAGCCCGGGGGGGGCCAACGTCCTGACTTTC. Translating it yields CASSPGGANVLTF.

The chain joins TRBV5-1 to TRBJ2-2; D possibly corresponds to TRBD1 (6 bases). The germline V gene has CDR1 SGHRS and CDR2 YFSETQ. Trimming left V 4 bases short and J 3 bases short, with 16 bases between. The CDR3 is 16 residues long. CDR3 in amino acids: CASSPAVGADTGELFF. For the CDR3, the DNA is TGCGCCAGCAGCCCGGCCGTGGGGGCGGACACCGGGGAGCTGTTTTTT.

The V and J genes are TRBV5-1 and TRBJ2-1, with 14 bases matching TRBD2. CDR3 length equals 14 residues. V lost 4 bases to trimming and J lost 9 bases; unmatched junction nucleotides: 3. Per the germline V gene, CDR1 is SGHRS and CDR2 is YFSETQ. The DNA of the CDR3 is TGCGCCAGCAGCACCGGACTAGCGGGGGGTGAGCAGTTCTTC. It translates to CASSTGLAGGEQFF.

The V and J genes are TRBV3-1 (or the pseudogene TRBV3-2) and TRBJ2-7, with 10 nucleotides matching TRBD1. The V gene end was trimmed by 5 bases and the J gene end by 6 bases; junction bases not matched to a gene: 7. The germline V gene encodes CDR1 LGHDT and CDR2 YNNKEL (reference sequence). The CDR3 length is 14 residues. The CDR3 nucleotides are TGTGCCAGCAGCGATCCGGGACAGGGGCGCGAGCAGTACTTC. It specifies CASSDPGQGREQYF.

Here the CDR3 DNA reads TGTGCCAGCAGCCCCTTCGTTAGCGGGGGAGGCTCCTACGAGCAGTACTTC. The encoded protein is CASSPFVSGGGSYEQYF. V is TRBV9 and J is TRBJ2-7; 9 bases align to TRBD2. Per the germline V gene, CDR1 is SGDLS and CDR2 is YYNGEE. This CDR3 contains 17 residues. Germline trimming cut 4 bases from V and 0 bases from J; bases unmatched to any gene: 11. Together with reference TRBV9 and TRBJ2-7, the CDR3 gives the full variable domain: DSGVTQTPKHLITATGQRVTLRCSPRSGDLSVYWYQQSLDQGLQFLIQYYNGEERAKGNILERFSAQQFPDLHSELNLSSLELGDSALYFCASSPFVSGGGSYEQYFGPGTRLTVT.

The chain is built from TRBV19 and TRBJ1-4; D is perhaps TRBD1 (5 bases). The CDR3 covers 15 residues. Between the trimmed V and J ends, which lost 5 bases and 4 bases, there was a span of 14 bases. Germline CDR1 reads LNHDA; CDR2 reads SQIVND (reference sequence). The DNA for the CDR3 is TGTGCCAGTAGTCAGGACACCTCGGGTAATGAAAAACTGTTTTTT. Its protein is CASSQDTSGNEKLFF.

Regarding this clone: The sample has other DNA sequences that encode this CDR3 too. CDR3 nucleotides: TGTGCCAGCAGCTACTCTAGCGGGCGTCCTAGCACAGATACGCAGTATTTT. It is translated as CASSYSSGRPSTDTQYF. V is TRBV5-4 and J is TRBJ2-3; the match to TRBD2 covers 8 bases. This CDR3 has 17 residues. J lost 0 bases, V lost 3 bases, and 9 bases had no gene match. Germline CDR1 and CDR2: SGHNT and YYREEE (reference sequence).

The chain joins TRBV19 to TRBJ2-2, with TRBD1 matching over 8 bases. Germline V gene lookup returns CDR1 LNHDA and CDR2 SQIVND (reference sequence). V was clipped by 4 bases and J by 3 bases; unmatched bases: 7. CDR3 length: 16 residues. The CDR3 region has the DNA TGTGCCAGTAGTAACTTAAAACAGGGGGACACCGGGGAGCTGTTTTTT. Translated: CASSNLKQGDTGELFF.